This T cell receptor (beta chain) was obtained from a study of spatial heterogeneity in lung cancer. Time point described: sample taken at primary tumor resection. Unsorted whole RNA from tumor, nontumor lung or frozen PBMC underwent sequencing. TCRdb called the 5' RACE reads again in MiXCR, with one record for every CDR3 protein. The table includes some 85,000 distinct CDR3 sequences, 15% to 25% detected once. Whole-study findings and limits: Resection saw ubiquitous expanded tumor TCRs appear in blood more than follow-up did.

This clonotype was detected only a few times. The antigen is not known. This receptor was obtained from a male donor with early-stage non-small cell lung cancer. Here the sequenced sample was PBMCs, taken at surgery.

The CDR3 region has the DNA TGTGCCAGCAGCTTGGACGGCCCCGGCTATGGCTACACCTTC. The encoded protein is CASSLDGPGYGYTF. The J gene is TRBJ1-2, the V gene TRBV11-2; D unclear. Germline V gene sequence: CDR1 SGHAT, CDR2 FQNNGV. Trimming shortened V by 3 bases and J by 4 bases, and 12 bases separated the two germline ends. This CDR3 spans 14 amino acids.